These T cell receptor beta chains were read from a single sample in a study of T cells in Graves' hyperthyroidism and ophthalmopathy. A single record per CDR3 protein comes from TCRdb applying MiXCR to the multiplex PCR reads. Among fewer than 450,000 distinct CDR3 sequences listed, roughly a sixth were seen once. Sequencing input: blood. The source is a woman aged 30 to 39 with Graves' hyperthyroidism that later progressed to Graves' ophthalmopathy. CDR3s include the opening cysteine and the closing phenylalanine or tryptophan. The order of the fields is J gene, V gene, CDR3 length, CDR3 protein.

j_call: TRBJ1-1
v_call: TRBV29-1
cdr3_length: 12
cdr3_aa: CSVEADSTEAFF

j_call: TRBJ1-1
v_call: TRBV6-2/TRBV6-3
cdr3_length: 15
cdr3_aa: CASRQGGGWATEAFF

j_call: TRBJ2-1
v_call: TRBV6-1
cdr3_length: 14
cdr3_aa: CASRALSSYNEQFF

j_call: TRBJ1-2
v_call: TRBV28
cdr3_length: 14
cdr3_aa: CASSLGPGSLGYTF

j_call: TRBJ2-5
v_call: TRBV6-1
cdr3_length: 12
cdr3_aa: CASSTGGETQYF

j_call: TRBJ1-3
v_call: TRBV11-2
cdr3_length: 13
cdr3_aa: CASSLVAGNTIYF

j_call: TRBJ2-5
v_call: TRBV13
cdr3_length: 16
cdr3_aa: CASSFGTGRGEETQYF

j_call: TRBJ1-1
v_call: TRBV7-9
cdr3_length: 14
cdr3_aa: CASSLVAGTTEAFF

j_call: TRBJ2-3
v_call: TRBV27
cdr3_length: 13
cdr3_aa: CAILDGDTDTQYF

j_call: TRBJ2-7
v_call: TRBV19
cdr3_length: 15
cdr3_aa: CASSIVGKSSYEQYF

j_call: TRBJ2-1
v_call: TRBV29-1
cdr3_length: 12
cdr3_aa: CSVVPTYNEQFF

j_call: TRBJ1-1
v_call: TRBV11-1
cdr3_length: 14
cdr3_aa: CASSHQTENTEVFF

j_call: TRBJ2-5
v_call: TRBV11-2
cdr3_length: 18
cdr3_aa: CASSLGPLGRDVQETQYF

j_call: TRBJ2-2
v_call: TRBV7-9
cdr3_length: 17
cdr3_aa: CASSSAAGPTNTGELFF

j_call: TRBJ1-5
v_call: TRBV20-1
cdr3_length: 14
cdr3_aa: CSAEAEVRNQPQHF

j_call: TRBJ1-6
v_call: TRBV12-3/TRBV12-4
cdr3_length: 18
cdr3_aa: CASTLGGLRGSYNSPLHF

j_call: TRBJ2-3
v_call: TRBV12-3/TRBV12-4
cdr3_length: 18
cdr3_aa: CASSPLGGSGGVTDTQYF

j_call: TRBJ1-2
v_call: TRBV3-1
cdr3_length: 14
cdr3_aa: CASSQGAQKYGYTF

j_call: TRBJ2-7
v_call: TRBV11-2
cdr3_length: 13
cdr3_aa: CASRATGGYEQYF

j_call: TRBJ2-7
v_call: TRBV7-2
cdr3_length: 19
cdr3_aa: CASSLEVSGRPRSSYEQYF

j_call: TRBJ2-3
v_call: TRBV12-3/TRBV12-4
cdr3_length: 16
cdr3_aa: CASSQHTGGSTDTQYF

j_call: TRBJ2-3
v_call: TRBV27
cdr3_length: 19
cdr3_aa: CASRRQGANYGRGPDTQYF

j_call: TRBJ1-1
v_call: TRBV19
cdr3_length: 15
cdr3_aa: CASSILGETNTEAFF

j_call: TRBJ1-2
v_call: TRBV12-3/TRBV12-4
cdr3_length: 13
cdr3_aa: CASSLEQGNGYTF

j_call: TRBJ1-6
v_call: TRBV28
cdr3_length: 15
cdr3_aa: CASSLRWQYNSPLHF

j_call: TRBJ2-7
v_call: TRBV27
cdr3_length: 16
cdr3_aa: CASSPYGSGGLYEQYF

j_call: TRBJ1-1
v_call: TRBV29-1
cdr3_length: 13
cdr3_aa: CSAPGQGHTEAFF

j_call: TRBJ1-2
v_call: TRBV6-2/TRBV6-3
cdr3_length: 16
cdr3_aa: CASSYPDRIANYGYTF

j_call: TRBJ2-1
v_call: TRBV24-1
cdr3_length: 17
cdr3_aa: CATSDSPRTLVSNEQFF

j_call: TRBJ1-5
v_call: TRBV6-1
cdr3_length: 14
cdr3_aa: CASSGTGGGQPQHF

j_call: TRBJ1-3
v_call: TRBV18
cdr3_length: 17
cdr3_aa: CASSPPWTGDSGNTIYF

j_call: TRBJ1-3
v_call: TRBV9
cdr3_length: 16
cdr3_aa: CASSIYPGFSGNTIYF

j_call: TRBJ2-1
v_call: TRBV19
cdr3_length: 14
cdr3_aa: CASSIVGSYNEQFF

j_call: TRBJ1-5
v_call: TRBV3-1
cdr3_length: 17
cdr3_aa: CASSQESGTVLRGPQHF

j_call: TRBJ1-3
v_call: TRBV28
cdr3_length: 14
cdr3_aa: CASRVGTLGNTIYF

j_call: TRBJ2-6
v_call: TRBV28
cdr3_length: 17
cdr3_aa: CASSTTSTGSGANVLTF

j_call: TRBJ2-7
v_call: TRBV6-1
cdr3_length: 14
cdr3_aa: CASSVTGVAYEQYF

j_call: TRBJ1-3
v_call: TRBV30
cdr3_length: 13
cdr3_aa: CALQRESGNTIYF

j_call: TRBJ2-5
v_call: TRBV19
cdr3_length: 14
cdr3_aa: CASSTRGGLRTQYF

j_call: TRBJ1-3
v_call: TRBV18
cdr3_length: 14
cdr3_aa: CASSDPSGGNTIYF

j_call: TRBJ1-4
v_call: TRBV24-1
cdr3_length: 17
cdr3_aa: CATRRHPRVSPNEKLFF

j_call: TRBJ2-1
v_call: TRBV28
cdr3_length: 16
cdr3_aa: CASSPHSGGGANEQFF

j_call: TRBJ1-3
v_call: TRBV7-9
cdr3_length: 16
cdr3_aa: CASSLTGTGVGNTIYF

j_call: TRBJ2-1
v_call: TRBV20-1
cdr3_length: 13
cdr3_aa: CSGQLAGVWEQFF

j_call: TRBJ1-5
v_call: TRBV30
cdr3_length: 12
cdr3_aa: CALGRGEQPQHF